Following are 5 T cell receptor beta chains from one sample sequenced in a study of OX40 agonist ivuxolimab in advanced cancers. Sequencing was performed with immunoSEQ multiplex PCR; in TCRdb, only in-frame clones are kept and a portion is missing. The data hold fewer than 40,000 clones, with over 75% observed a single time. The sample consisted of CD4+ or CD8+ T cells sorted from blood, taken in a trial of the OX40 agonist ivuxolimab. The receptors stem from an adult with an advanced solid tumor such as melanoma, head and neck, liver or kidney cancer.

V and J are TRBV27 and TRBJ1-2; D unresolved. V shed 5 bases and J shed 0 bases, with 7 bases lying between them. CDR3 length: 13 residues. The V gene's germline CDR1 is MNHEY and CDR2 SMNVEV (reference sequence). This chain's CDR3 is CASSMTPNYGYTF. The DNA of the CDR3 is TGTGCCAGCAGTATGACACCTAACTATGGCTACACCTTC.

J is TRBJ1-2 and V is TRBV18, with 8 bases identical to TRBD1. This CDR3 has 14 amino acids. Germline trimming cut 6 bases from V and 4 bases from J; bases unmatched to any gene: 7. The germline CDR1 and CDR2 sequences are KGHSH and LQKENI. The CDR3 is CASSQGADGYGYTF. The CDR3 DNA sequence: TGTGCCAGCTCGCAGGGGGCGGACGGCTATGGCTACACCTTC.

This chain uses TRBV7-8 with TRBJ2-6; D uncertain. This CDR3 comprises 16 residues. Germline V gives CDR1 SGHVS, CDR2 FQNEAQ. V dropped 0 bases and J dropped 1 base, with 7 bases sitting between them. Here the CDR3 DNA reads TGTGCCAGCAGCTTAGCATCCGTTTCTGGGGCCAACGTCCTGACTTTC. Translation: CASSLASVSGANVLTF. Combining the CDR3 with reference TRBV7-8 and TRBJ2-6 gives the whole variable domain GAGVSQSPRYKVAKRGQDVALRCDPISGHVSLFWYQQALGQGPEFLTYFQNEAQLDKSGLPSDRFFAERPEGSVSTLKIQRTQQEDSAVYLCASSLASVSGANVLTFGAGSRLTVL.

The rearrangement joins TRBV6-5 to TRBJ1-1; TRBD1 might be the D (5 bases). Trimming stripped 6 bases from V and 0 bases from J, with 14 bases between. The CDR3 is 15 amino acids. From germline, CDR1 is MNHEY and CDR2 SVGAGI. The CDR3 region has the DNA TGTGCCAGCAGAAGGGACGCGATCCTGAACACTGAAGCTTTCTTT. This codes for CASRRDAILNTEAFF.

Only a few counts were recorded for this clone. The J gene is TRBJ1-1, the V gene TRBV30; D is unclear. Trimming removed 0 bases from V and 11 bases from J, with 16 bases in between. Per germline, CDR1 GTSNPN and CDR2 SVGIG (reference sequence). The CDR3 extends over 13 amino acids. The CDR3 is CAWSVRDHGRAFF. The CDR3 DNA reads as TGTGCCTGGAGTGTAAGAGACCACGGGAGGGCTTTCTTT.